The 24 T cell receptor beta chains given below trace back to one sample, sequenced in a study of CD8 T cells in ankylosing spondylitis. TCRdb ran MiXCR on the 5' RACE reads and lists one entry per CDR3 protein. The top ten clones hold about 16% of a sample with roughly 150,000 distinct CDR3 sequences, around a tenth of them seen once. Input material: blood, either unsorted or a sorted T cell fraction (not recorded which). All receptors derive from a female donor with ankylosing spondylitis or in good health (not recorded which).

V usage is TRBV27 and J usage is TRBJ2-7; the D gene is possibly TRBD1 (6 bases). Trimming cost V 3 bases and J 0 bases, with 15 bases left between them. The germline CDR1 and CDR2 sequences are MNHEY and SMNVEV (reference sequence). CDR3 length equals 16 residues. The CDR3 sequence: CASSFSGTLSSYEQYF. Written as DNA, the CDR3 is TGTGCCAGCAGTTTCTCTGGGACACTAAGCTCCTACGAGCAGTACTTC.

The rearrangement joins TRBV30 to TRBJ2-7; perhaps D is TRBD1 or TRBD2 (5 bases each). Germline lookup yields CDR1 GTSNPN and CDR2 SVGIG (reference sequence). V lost 0 bases to trimming and J lost 3 bases, with 15 bases between them. The length of the CDR3 is 15 residues. The CDR3 reads CAWSVRDRFLYEQYF. CDR3 sequence (DNA): TGTGCCTGGAGTGTACGGGACCGATTCCTCTACGAGCAGTACTTC.

The CDR3 loop reads CVYQRDSYNEQFF. The CDR3 DNA reads TGTGTTTACCAGCGGGACAGTTACAATGAGCAGTTCTTC. The chain is built from TRBV7-9 and TRBJ2-1, with D perhaps matching TRBD1 or TRBD2 (7 bases each). CDR1 is SEHNR and CDR2 is FQNEAQ in the germline V gene (reference sequence). CDR3 size: 13 residues.

The V and J genes are TRBV7-9 and TRBJ1-4; no clear D. This CDR3 is 14 amino acids long. Looked up from germline, CDR1 is SEHNR and CDR2 is FQNEAQ (reference sequence). The ends were cut back, 3 bases at V and 7 bases at J, with 12 bases in the middle. CDR3 sequence: CASSFQSKGEKLFF. In DNA form, the CDR3 reads TGTGCCAGCAGCTTCCAGAGCAAGGGTGAAAAACTGTTTTTT.

CDR3 loop: CAISDLGQGGVNQPQHF. Written as DNA, the CDR3 is TGTGCCATCAGTGACCTGGGACAGGGAGGAGTTAATCAGCCCCAGCATTTT. This sequence joins TRBV10-3 and TRBJ1-5, with 9 bases aligning to TRBD1. Germline V gene data show CDR1 as ENHRY and CDR2 as SYGVKD. This CDR3 has 17 residues. Losses at the gene ends were 3 bases for V and 4 bases for J; bases not matched to a gene: 10.

The chain couples TRBV6-5 to TRBJ2-1; D might be TRBD2 (6 bases). This CDR3 spans 15 amino acids. Trimming took off 2 bases at V and 2 bases at J, with 10 bases between the two ends. Germline CDR1 and CDR2: MNHEY and SVGAGI. The DNA for the CDR3 is TGTGCCAGCAGTTACACGCGGGACCCCTACAATGAGCAGTTCTTC. Translated: CASSYTRDPYNEQFF.

The chain links TRBV4-3 to TRBJ1-1, with TRBD1 matching 7 bases. The CDR3 has 17 residues. Germline CDR1 and CDR2: LGHNA and YSLEER. J lost 0 bases, V lost 4 bases, and 11 bases had no gene match. Here the CDR3 DNA reads TGCGCCAGCAGCCCCGACAGGGCTAGGAGTCTGAACACTGAAGCTTTCTTT. It specifies CASSPDRARSLNTEAFF.

This sequence joins TRBV7-9 and TRBJ2-1; D is possibly TRBD1 (6 bases). V shed 5 bases and J shed 10 bases, with 15 bases lying between them. The germline V gene encodes CDR1 SEHNR and CDR2 FQNEAQ (reference sequence). The CDR3 runs 13 residues. The CDR3 reads CASSKLQGDEQFF. DNA for the CDR3: TGTGCCAGCAGCAAACTACAGGGAGACGAGCAGTTCTTC.

This clonotype has ten or more counts. This sequence joins TRBV10-3 and TRBJ2-7; D perhaps matches TRBD1 (6 bases). The germline V gene has CDR1 ENHRY and CDR2 SYGVKD. This CDR3 comprises 12 residues. The germline V and J ends were trimmed by 10 bases and 4 bases, with 14 bases remaining between them. The CDR3 region has the DNA TGTGCCAGCCGGGACAATTCTTACGAGCAGTACTTC. This gives the protein CASRDNSYEQYF.

This clonotype was observed many times. The gene calls are TRBV20-1 and TRBJ2-1; D is perhaps TRBD2 (6 bases). CDR3 length: 14 amino acids. Germline CDR1 reads DFQATT; CDR2 reads SNEGSKA (reference sequence). The V end was cut by 3 bases, the J end by 6 bases, with 15 bases between. The CDR3 sequence: CSARAGLGGNEQFF. CDR3 sequence (DNA): TGCAGTGCTAGGGCGGGATTGGGGGGCAATGAGCAGTTCTTC.

Only a few counts were recorded for this clonotype. The chain couples TRBV6-2 or TRBV6-3 to TRBJ2-1, with 8 bases aligning to TRBD2. CDR1 and CDR2 (germline): MNHEY, SVGEGT. The CDR3 is 14 residues long. V lost 7 bases to trimming and J lost 6 bases; unmatched junction nucleotides: 8. CDR3 in DNA: TGTGCCAGCACTCTTCTCGGACTAGCCAATGAGCAGTTCTTC. Translated, it gives CASTLLGLANEQFF.

This clonotype has more than one count but fewer than ten. The gene calls are TRBV29-1 and TRBJ2-1; 8 nucleotides align to TRBD2. The CDR3 consists of 16 residues. In germline, CDR1 is SQVTM, CDR2 ANQGSEA. J was trimmed by 3 bases and V by 0 bases; bases with no gene match: 7. The CDR3 protein is CSVEDRLSGGYNEQFF. The CDR3 region has the DNA TGCAGCGTTGAAGATCGTCTGAGCGGGGGCTACAATGAGCAGTTCTTC.

This clonotype was counted many times. The V and J genes are TRBV9 and TRBJ2-5, with 9 positions matching TRBD1. The junction had 9 bases not matched to a gene; V was cut back by 3 bases and J by 3 bases. From germline, CDR1 is SGDLS and CDR2 YYNGEE. CDR3 length: 16 residues. This CDR3 reads CASSALDRGFEETQYF. As DNA, the CDR3 is TGTGCCAGCAGCGCCCTGGACAGGGGATTTGAAGAGACCCAGTACTTC.

The rearrangement joins TRBV12-3 or TRBV12-4 to TRBJ2-5, with D possibly called TRBD1 or TRBD2 (6 bases each). The CDR3 is made up of 15 amino acids. Trimming left V 2 bases short and J 2 bases short, with 12 bases between. The CDR3 DNA sequence: TGTGCCAGCAGTTTATCCGGGGGCGGTCAAGAGACCCAGTACTTC. Translated: CASSLSGGGQETQYF.

This clonotype was counted many times. The V and J genes are TRBV12-3 or TRBV12-4 and TRBJ1-1; D call uncertain. The CDR3 loop spans 13 amino acids. V lost 5 bases and J lost 11, with 18 bases in between. DNA of the CDR3: TGTGCCAGCAGTGCCGTCCTGGAGGCCCAGGCTTTCTTT. It codes for CASSAVLEAQAFF.

The CDR3 loop reads CASSQGTGTTPSGANVLTF. The CDR3 nucleotides are TGCGCCAGCAGCCAAGGGACCGGGACAACCCCCTCTGGGGCCAACGTCCTGACTTTC. The chain carries TRBV4-3 and TRBJ2-6, with a possible D match to TRBD1 (6 bases). CDR3 size: 19 residues. Trimming cost V 1 base and J 0 bases, with 16 bases left between them. Germline CDR1 and CDR2: LGHNA and YSLEER.

This clonotype has more than one count but fewer than ten. J is TRBJ2-1 and V is TRBV12-3 or TRBV12-4; D is perhaps TRBD1 (6 bases). This CDR3 contains 14 residues. Between the trimmed V and J ends, which lost 8 bases and 5 bases, there was a span of 16 bases. The CDR3: CASAPGQINNEQFF. Written as DNA, the CDR3 is TGTGCCAGCGCCCCCGGACAGATTAACAATGAGCAGTTCTTC.

This sequence joins TRBV11-2 and TRBJ2-7, with a possible D match to TRBD1 (6 bases). V was shortened by 7 bases and J by 2 bases, with 15 bases between the two germline ends. From germline, CDR1 is SGHAT and CDR2 FQNNGV. The CDR3 contains 14 residues. CDR3 nucleotide sequence: TGTGCCAGCACCCCCTGGACAGCCACCTACGAGCAGTACTTC. This translates into CASTPWTATYEQYF.

The chain links TRBV13 to TRBJ2-2; no definite D call. V shed 1 base and J shed 2 bases, with 17 bases lying between them. This CDR3 region has 18 residues. CDR1 and CDR2 from the germline V gene are PRHDT and FYEKMQ (reference sequence). DNA for the CDR3: TGTGCCAGCAGCTTAGCCAAAACAGTTATCACTAACACCGGGGAGCTGTTTTTT. It translates to CASSLAKTVITNTGELFF.

The V and J genes are TRBV12-3 or TRBV12-4 and TRBJ2-1; 7 nucleotides match TRBD2. The CDR3 consists of 15 residues. V was clipped by 5 bases and J by 2 bases; unmatched bases: 6. CDR3 DNA sequence: TGTGCCAGCAGTGGGGGGGGGGAACCCTACAATGAGCAGTTCTTC. Protein sequence: CASSGGGEPYNEQFF.

V and J are TRBV10-3 and TRBJ1-1; D gene uncertain. Germline lookup yields CDR1 ENHRY and CDR2 SYGVKD. V dropped 6 bases and J dropped 3 bases, with 5 bases sitting between them. The length of the CDR3 is 11 residues. This chain's CDR3 is CAIRRDTEAFF. CDR3 DNA: TGTGCCATCAGGAGAGACACTGAAGCTTTCTTT.

Only a few counts were recorded for this clonotype. The V gene is TRBV27, the J gene TRBJ2-7, with TRBD1 identical over 7 bases. V lost 2 bases and J lost 4; bases outside the gene matches: 5. The CDR3 runs to 14 residues. CDR1 is MNHEY and CDR2 is SMNVEV in the germline V gene (reference sequence). The CDR3 nucleotides read TGTGCCAGCAGTTTAGGGGACAGATCATACGAGCAGTACTTC. This sequence encodes CASSLGDRSYEQYF.

V usage is TRBV5-5 and J usage is TRBJ1-4; the D is unclear. Germline V lookup: CDR1 SGHKS, CDR2 YYEKEE (reference sequence). V was trimmed by 8 bases and J by 5 bases, leaving 13 bases between them. The CDR3 has 13 amino acids. The CDR3 loop reads CASAPTGNEKLFF. The CDR3 DNA is TGTGCCAGTGCCCCCACCGGCAATGAAAAACTGTTTTTT.

This clonotype was recorded many times. The chain uses TRBV4-3 and TRBJ1-6; D gene uncertain. V shed 0 bases and J shed 9 bases, with 6 bases lying between them. The germline CDR1 and CDR2 sequences are LGHNA and YSLEER. The CDR3 is 13 amino acids. The CDR3 DNA follows: TGCGCCAGCAGCCAAGATGGAGTTTCACCCCTCCACTTT. It translates to CASSQDGVSPLHF.